This TCR beta chain emerged from a study of response to subunit inactivated influenza vaccine. Whole-study results and caveats: It was suggested by the authors that few new T cells are recruited by each seasonal influenza vaccination.

A single record per CDR3 protein comes from TCRdb applying MiXCR to the RT-PCR reads. The profile shows about 780,000 distinct CDR3 sequences, approximately 18% of them singletons. In the case of this clonotype: The antigen remains undetermined.

The CDR3 is 15 amino acids. Germline CDR1 KGHSH, CDR2 LQKENI. Trimming took 0 bases from V and 3 from J; bases not matched to a gene: 1. The sequence was obtained from a man aged 50 to 60 who received an inactivated influenza vaccine. This chain uses TRBV18 with TRBJ2-7; 11 positions match TRBD1. The sample in question was PBMCs from blood, obtained more than 4 days after vaccination. The CDR3 sequence is CASSPPGQGDYEQYF. CDR3 in DNA: TGTGCCAGCTCACCACCGGGACAGGGGGACTACGAGCAGTACTTC.